These 26 T cell receptor beta chains were all obtained from the same sample, sequenced in a study of T cells expressing NK-cell markers. TCRdb re-called the 5' RACE reads and gives one entry per CDR3 protein, without DNA. This specimen shows 20,000 to 25,000 distinct CDR3 sequences; the ten leading clones hold roughly 61%. Sequenced input: blood T cells: a sorted CD56 or NKG2C T cell subset, CD4+ or CD8+ T cells, or bulk PBMC T cells (not recorded which). The source is a man between 18 and 69 years old in good health.

The chain recombines TRBV4-3 with TRBJ2-5; without DNA, the TCRdb call of TRBD2 cannot be checked. The CDR3 is made up of 15 amino acids. CDR1 LGHNA and CDR2 YSLEER come from the germline V gene. CDR3 loop: CASSQLGGARETQYF.

The chain links TRBV6-2 or TRBV6-3 to TRBJ2-2; there is no DNA to check the TCRdb D call of TRBD1. The CDR3 contains 16 residues. Germline values: CDR1 MNHEY, CDR2 SVGEGT. CDR3 amino acids: CASSYEGTLNTGELFF.

V gene TRBV19 combines with J gene TRBJ2-5; absent DNA, TCRdb's TRBD1 call cannot be checked. From germline, CDR1 is LNHDA and CDR2 SQIVND (reference sequence). The CDR3 length is 15 residues. The CDR3 sequence: CASSIPGRVKETQYF.

The gene calls are TRBV5-1 and TRBJ2-5. The CDR3 spans 14 residues. Germline loops: CDR1 SGHRS, CDR2 YFSETQ. This chain's CDR3 is CASSLAAQQETQYF.

The CDR3 loop is CASSADDRGRTEAFF. This chain links TRBV9 with TRBJ1-1; with no DNA, the TCRdb D assignment of TRBD1 cannot be verified. The CDR3 contains 15 residues. Germline V gene sequence: CDR1 SGDLS, CDR2 YYNGEE.

The rearrangement joins TRBV7-2 to TRBJ2-5. The CDR3 loop spans 13 amino acids. CDR1 and CDR2 from the germline V gene are SGHTA and FQGNSA. The CDR3 region is CASSLGQQETQYF.

This sequence joins TRBV3-1 and TRBJ1-1; no DNA is available, so the TRBD1 call from TCRdb remains unchecked. This CDR3 spans 15 amino acids. Germline CDR1 is LGHDT and CDR2 is YNNKEL (reference sequence). The CDR3 region is CASSPLGGSGAEAFF.

The chain carries TRBV20-1 and TRBJ2-5; lacking DNA, the TRBD2 call made by TCRdb goes unchecked. Germline-derived CDR1 and CDR2 are DFQATT and SNEGSKA (reference sequence). The CDR3 length is 12 residues. This chain's CDR3 is CSASPSARTQYF.

V gene TRBV29-1 combines with J gene TRBJ1-2. Germline values: CDR1 SQVTM, CDR2 ANQGSEA. The length of the CDR3 is 14 residues. The CDR3 here is CSARIGSGALDYTF. The full variable domain, completed using reference TRBV29-1 and TRBJ1-2, is SAVISQKPSRDICQRGTSLTIQCQVDSQVTMMFWYRQQPGQSLTLIATANQGSEATYESGFVIDKFPISRPNLTFSTLTVSNMSPEDSSIYLCSARIGSGALDYTFGSGTRLTVV.

The V call is TRBV6-5, the J call TRBJ2-3. Germline V gene sequence: CDR1 MNHEY, CDR2 SVGAGI. The CDR3 consists of 14 residues. CDR3 amino acids: CASSHPSGRDTQYF.

The chain's CDR3 is CASSLGGSSGNTIYF. V is TRBV7-2 and J is TRBJ1-3. The germline gives CDR1 SGHTA, CDR2 FQGNSA. The CDR3 is made up of 15 amino acids.

The V gene is TRBV5-1, the J gene TRBJ2-5; TCRdb indicates TRBD1, and absent DNA this call remains unverified. The CDR3 is 13 amino acids. Germline V gene data show CDR1 as SGHRS and CDR2 as YFSETQ. The chain's CDR3 is CASSADPAETQYF.

The V and J genes are TRBV2 and TRBJ2-1; TCRdb gives TRBD1 as the D gene, but with no DNA this cannot be confirmed. The V gene's germline CDR1 is SNHLY and CDR2 FYNNEI. The CDR3 runs to 14 residues. The CDR3 protein is CASSAAQGKGEQFF.

The V gene is TRBV7-9, the J gene TRBJ2-1; the TCRdb call, TRBD1, lacks DNA for checking. The length of the CDR3 is 15 residues. The germline V gene encodes CDR1 SEHNR and CDR2 FQNEAQ (reference sequence). The CDR3 loop reads CASSPKGARYNEQFF.

This chain uses TRBV2 with TRBJ2-4; TCRdb outputs TRBD2, but without DNA this stays unchecked. There are 14 residues in the CDR3. Germline V gives CDR1 SNHLY, CDR2 FYNNEI. CDR3: CASRGGGGVSAQYF.

V usage is TRBV15 and J usage is TRBJ2-7. CDR1 is LNHNV, CDR2 YYDKDF, per germline (reference sequence). The CDR3 contains 13 residues. The CDR3 reads CATSPFRGYEQYF. Drawing the rest from reference TRBV15 and TRBJ2-7, the complete variable domain is DAMVIQNPRYQVTQFGKPVTLSCSQTLNHNVMYWYQQKSSQAPKLLFHYYDKDFNNEADTPDNFQSRRPNTSFCFLDIRSPGLGDTAMYLCATSPFRGYEQYFGPGTRLTVT.

The rearrangement links TRBV18 to TRBJ2-7; TCRdb designates TRBD2, a call that cannot be tested without DNA. CDR1 and CDR2 (germline): KGHSH, LQKENI. This CDR3 has 13 amino acids. CDR3 sequence: CASSLTAAREQYF. Looking up the rest from reference TRBV18 and TRBJ2-7 gives the full variable domain: NAGVMQNPRHLVRRRGQEARLRCSPMKGHSHVYWYRQLPEEGLKFMVYLQKENIIDESGMPKERFSAEFPKEGPSILRIQQVVRGDSAAYFCASSLTAAREQYFGPGTRLTVT.

The rearrangement joins TRBV20-1 to TRBJ2-3; no DNA is available, so the TRBD2 call from TCRdb remains unchecked. The CDR3 is 14 residues long. Germline-derived CDR1 and CDR2 are DFQATT and SNEGSKA (reference sequence). CDR3 residues: CSARLAGLEDTQYF.

The rearrangement links TRBV5-6 to TRBJ2-3; TCRdb lists TRBD1, though no DNA is available to test this call. The germline CDR1 and CDR2 sequences are SGHDT and YYEEEE. The CDR3 totals 15 residues. CDR3 loop: CASSLDPGGADTQYF.

This chain joins TRBV6-1 and TRBJ1-1. CDR1 and CDR2 (germline): MNHNS, SASEGT. The CDR3 loop spans 14 amino acids. CDR3 sequence: CASTNRAMNTEAFF.

This chain links TRBV28 with TRBJ1-1. Germline CDR1 and CDR2: MDHEN and SYDVKM. The CDR3 has 11 residues. CDR3 loop: CASSHPSEAFF.

This chain links TRBV6-2 or TRBV6-3 with TRBJ2-1; without DNA, the TCRdb call of TRBD1 cannot be checked. The CDR3 runs 14 residues. Germline V CDR1 and CDR2: MNHEY, SVGEGT. The CDR3 here is CAIRLGQGGSETLF.

This chain's CDR3 is CASSPRGPNYGYTF. The chain is built from TRBV11-2 and TRBJ1-2. The CDR3 covers 14 residues. The germline V gene has CDR1 SGHAT and CDR2 FQNNGV.

This sequence joins TRBV29-1 and TRBJ2-4. Looked up from germline, CDR1 is SQVTM and CDR2 is ANQGSEA. The CDR3 sequence is 14 residues long. The CDR3 spells CSVVRGLAKNIQYF.

This rearrangement joins TRBV20-1 to TRBJ2-4. The germline CDR1 and CDR2 sequences are DFQATT and SNEGSKA (reference sequence). This CDR3 is built from 12 residues. This CDR3 reads CSARQEQDIQYF.

The V gene is TRBV20-1, the J gene TRBJ1-5; lacking DNA, the TRBD1 call made by TCRdb goes unchecked. CDR3 length: 15 residues. Germline V lookup: CDR1 DFQATT, CDR2 SNEGSKA (reference sequence). The CDR3 loop reads CSAAPGSGGNQPQHF.